The 9 T cell receptor beta chains below all came from one sample that was sequenced in a study of blood T cell repertoires in COVID-19. Repertoires were generated with immunoSEQ multiplex PCR, while TCRdb's copy carries only in-frame clones and drops some. The data show a few hundred thousand clones, about 90% seen once. Specimen: PBMCs or T cells enriched from blood (not recorded which). Receptor source: a woman aged 50 to 60 who had been exposed to COVID-19.

The chain carries TRBV18 and TRBJ1-6; the D is unclear. Germline values: CDR1 KGHSH, CDR2 LQKENI. CDR3 length equals 12 residues. The ends were cut back, 6 bases at V and 5 bases at J, with 5 bases in the middle. This CDR3 is CASSPDNSPLHF. CDR3 in DNA: TGTGCCAGCTCCCCGGATAATTCACCCCTCCACTTT.

The rearrangement uses TRBV30 and TRBJ1-4; D is unclear. Per germline, CDR1 GTSNPN and CDR2 SVGIG (reference sequence). V was pared by 0 bases and J by 4 bases, with 6 bases between. The CDR3 is 13 residues long. CDR3 region: CAWSVRLNEKLFF. The CDR3, as DNA: TGTGCCTGGAGTGTTAGACTTAATGAAAAACTGTTTTTT.

This clone has just a few counts. The rearrangement links TRBV30 to TRBJ1-3, with a tentative D call TRBD1 (6 bases). Looked up from germline, CDR1 is GTSNPN and CDR2 is SVGIG (reference sequence). With 2 bases removed from V and 0 bases from J, the gap between germline ends came to 17 bases. This CDR3 comprises 17 residues. The CDR3 loop is CAWSRISGQSSGNTIYF. In DNA form, the CDR3 reads TGTGCCTGGAGTCGGATCTCCGGACAGAGCTCTGGAAACACCATATATTTT.

This chain joins TRBV3-1 (or the pseudogene TRBV3-2) and TRBJ2-2, with a possible D match to TRBD2 (7 bases). The CDR3 covers 15 residues. Germline CDR1 reads LGHDT; CDR2 reads YNNKEL (reference sequence). Trimming pared 4 bases from V and 6 bases from J, leaving 15 bases between. The DNA of the CDR3 is TGTGCCAGCAGCCTGGGGGGGGCCGTCCCCGGGGAGCTGTTTTTT. The encoded protein is CASSLGGAVPGELFF.

The chain carries TRBV15 and TRBJ1-6, with 8 positions matching TRBD1. Per germline, CDR1 LNHNV and CDR2 YYDKDF (reference sequence). Trimming took 3 bases from V and 7 from J; bases not matched to a gene: 8. The CDR3 is 16 residues long. DNA of the CDR3: TGTGCCACCAGCAGGGGGTCCGGGACAGGAAATTCACCCCTCCACTTT. Translating gives CATSRGSGTGNSPLHF.

The genes are TRBV2 and TRBJ1-5; D not certain. V was pared by 3 bases and J by 0 bases, with 12 bases between. Germline V gene lookup returns CDR1 SNHLY and CDR2 FYNNEI. CDR3 length: 16 amino acids. The DNA of the CDR3 is TGTGCCAGCAGTGAGAGGTGGGTTGTTAGCAATCAGCCCCAGCATTTT. Its protein product is CASSERWVVSNQPQHF.

The chain employs TRBV11-2 and TRBJ2-7, with 9 bases aligning to TRBD2. The CDR3 length is 17 residues. V was pared by 0 bases and J by 4 bases, with 10 bases of the junction left unmatched. CDR1 SGHAT and CDR2 FQNNGV come from the germline V gene. CDR3 nucleotides: TGTGCCAGCAGCTTAGAAAATCCGGCGGGGGGGCTTTACGAGCAGTACTTC. Amino acids: CASSLENPAGGLYEQYF.

The chain employs TRBV27 and TRBJ1-5; D is unresolved. CDR3 length: 15 residues. V lost 4 bases to trimming and J lost 0 bases, with 10 bases between them. Germline CDR1 is MNHEY and CDR2 is SMNVEV (reference sequence). CDR3 amino acids: CASSWRFDSNQPQHF. The CDR3 DNA reads as TGTGCCAGCAGTTGGCGGTTCGATAGCAATCAGCCCCAGCATTTT.

The rearrangement links TRBV28 to TRBJ2-5; 8 bases agree with TRBD1. This CDR3 is 16 amino acids long. From germline, CDR1 is MDHEN and CDR2 SYDVKM. V gave up 2 bases and J gave up 2 bases; unmatched junction bases: 7. The CDR3 protein is CASSLIRGLGQETQYF. CDR3 sequence (DNA): TGTGCCAGCAGTTTAATCAGGGGGCTGGGGCAAGAGACCCAGTACTTC.